The 25 T cell receptor beta chains reported below all come from one sample, sequenced in a study of Ad26.COV2.S vaccination and SARS-CoV-2 variants. Treatment noted: roughly 20 received Ad26.COV2.S at low or high dose, single or two shots; roughly five received placebo; per-sample allocation not given. Following the first vaccine or placebo injection, samples were taken on day 63. Generated by immunoSEQ multiplex PCR, the TCRdb table keeps only in-frame clones and is missing some. Of 300,000 to 350,000 clones in the sample, around four fifths were seen once. The sample here was peripheral blood, taken in a trial of Ad26.COV2.S vaccine versus placebo. These receptors originate from a person between 18 and 59 years old who received the Ad26.COV2.S COVID-19 vaccine or a placebo.

V and J are TRBV5-3 and TRBJ2-4; D unresolved. TRBV5-3 has ORF status, its function being uncertain. V gave up 0 bases and J gave up 0 bases, with 16 bases separating them. The CDR3 has 18 amino acids. In nucleotides, the CDR3 is TGTGCCAGAAGCTTGGCGTTTGCAGCACAGATAGCCAAAAACATTCAGTACTTC. This gives the protein CARSLAFAAQIAKNIQYF.

This clone has only one observation. This chain links TRBV10-1 with TRBJ2-1; tentative D call: TRBD1 (5 bases). V was shortened by 0 bases and J by 6 bases, with 9 bases between the two germline ends. Germline V lookup: CDR1 WNHNN, CDR2 SYGVQD (reference sequence). The CDR3 has 14 residues. In nucleotides, the CDR3 is TGCGCCAGCAGTGAGTCCGCAGGGCGCAATGAGCAGTTCTTC. It codes for CASSESAGRNEQFF.

This clone is a singleton in its sample. The rearrangement links TRBV18 to TRBJ2-3, with 9 bases aligning to TRBD1. V lost 5 bases, J lost 1 base, and 13 bases stayed unmatched. There are 18 residues in the CDR3. Germline CDR1 reads KGHSH; CDR2 reads LQKENI. The CDR3 spells CASSSTPTGGVGTDTQYF. CDR3 coding DNA: TGTGCCAGCTCATCAACTCCAACAGGGGGCGTTGGCACAGATACGCAGTATTTT.

The chain joins TRBV18 to TRBJ2-2; D is ambiguous. The germline gives CDR1 KGHSH, CDR2 LQKENI. The CDR3 is 14 amino acids. Trimming took 3 bases from V and 4 from J, leaving 9 bases between them. The CDR3, as DNA: TGTGCCAGCTCACCCGACCTGGCCACCGGGGAGCTGTTTTTT. Translated, it gives CASSPDLATGELFF. The full variable domain, rest sourced from reference TRBV18 and TRBJ2-2, is NAGVMQNPRHLVRRRGQEARLRCSPMKGHSHVYWYRQLPEEGLKFMVYLQKENIIDESGMPKERFSAEFPKEGPSILRIQQVVRGDSAAYFCASSPDLATGELFFGEGSRLTVL.

In DNA form, the CDR3 reads TGTGCCAGCAGTATGGCGGCAGCTAAAGCTTTCTTT. Amino acids: CASSMAAAKAFF. The chain couples TRBV28 to TRBJ1-1; D is ambiguous. With 5 bases removed from V and 9 bases from J, the gap between germline ends came to 13 bases. The CDR3 consists of 12 residues. Germline V gives CDR1 MDHEN, CDR2 SYDVKM.

This chain links TRBV7-6 with TRBJ1-3; tentative D call: TRBD1 (5 bases). This CDR3 has 15 amino acids. V was cut by 0 bases and J by 0 bases, with 6 bases left in between. Germline V CDR1 and CDR2: SGHVS, FNYEAQ. CDR3 sequence reads: CASSLAGLSGNTIYF. CDR3 DNA sequence: TGTGCCAGCAGCTTAGCGGGGCTCTCTGGAAACACCATATATTTT.

The chain combines TRBV7-8 with TRBJ2-5; TRBD2 is a possible D gene (6 bases). CDR1 is SGHVS and CDR2 is FQNEAQ in the germline V gene. Trimming took 5 bases from V and 5 from J, leaving 15 bases between them. CDR3 length: 14 residues. The CDR3 region is CASSTWRGRETQYF. In DNA, the CDR3 is TGTGCCAGCAGCACGTGGCGGGGAAGGGAGACCCAGTACTTC.

CDR3 region: CASSSPGGGAKTQYF. The CDR3 coding sequence is TGTGCCAGCAGTTCCCCCGGTGGGGGCGCAAAGACCCAGTACTTC. V gene TRBV27 combines with J gene TRBJ2-5; TRBD1 might be the D (6 bases). Germline loops: CDR1 MNHEY, CDR2 SMNVEV (reference sequence). This CDR3 comprises 15 residues. Trimming cost V 4 bases and J 6 bases, with 18 bases left between them.

The chain has TRBV5-1 and TRBJ1-1, with a weak D call TRBD1 (5 bases). The V and J ends lost 5 bases and 6 bases respectively, with 14 bases between them. Per germline, CDR1 SGHRS and CDR2 YFSETQ. The CDR3 length is 13 residues. The CDR3 nucleotides are TGCGCCAGCAGTCAGAACCAAGGGGCTGAAGCTTTCTTT. It translates to CASSQNQGAEAFF. The variable domain in full, with the rest retrieved from reference TRBV5-1 and TRBJ1-1, is KAGVTQTPRYLIKTRGQQVTLSCSPISGHRSVSWYQQTPGQGLQFLFEYFSETQRNKGNFPGRFSGRQFSNSRSEMNVSTLELGDSALYLCASSQNQGAEAFFGQGTRLTVV.

CDR3 DNA sequence: TGCGCCAGCAGCCTATCGACAGGGGTCAACACTGAAGCTTTCTTT. Translation gives CASSLSTGVNTEAFF. The V call is TRBV5-1, the J call TRBJ1-1; 8 nucleotides agree with TRBD1. Trimming removed 4 bases from V and 2 bases from J; junction bases left unmatched: 7. Germline V lookup: CDR1 SGHRS, CDR2 YFSETQ. The CDR3 has 15 amino acids.

A single count supports this clone. V gene TRBV5-1 combines with J gene TRBJ1-1; 9 nucleotides agree with TRBD1. Germline values: CDR1 SGHRS, CDR2 YFSETQ. The CDR3 is 16 residues long. The trim removed 1 base at V and 5 bases at J, leaving 9 bases unmatched. The CDR3 DNA reads as TGCGCCAGCAGCTTGACCACAGGGGGCGCAAAGACTGAAGCTTTCTTT. Translation gives CASSLTTGGAKTEAFF. Together with reference TRBV5-1 and TRBJ1-1, the CDR3 gives the full variable domain: KAGVTQTPRYLIKTRGQQVTLSCSPISGHRSVSWYQQTPGQGLQFLFEYFSETQRNKGNFPGRFSGRQFSNSRSEMNVSTLELGDSALYLCASSLTTGGAKTEAFFGQGTRLTVV.

The CDR3 is CASSLAPRGDNEQFF. The CDR3 bases are TGTGCCAGCAGCTTGGCCCCCAGGGGGGACAATGAGCAGTTCTTC. The chain joins TRBV5-6 to TRBJ2-1; tentatively, D is TRBD1 (7 bases). Trimming pared 0 bases from V and 5 bases from J, leaving 12 bases between. Germline-derived CDR1 and CDR2 are SGHDT and YYEEEE. There are 15 residues in the CDR3.

V gene TRBV4-1 combines with J gene TRBJ2-1, with TRBD2 identical over 7 bases. The CDR3 is 16 amino acids. CDR1 MGHRA and CDR2 YSYEKL come from the germline V gene. V was pared by 2 bases and J by 6 bases, with 10 bases of the junction left unmatched. CDR3 sequence reads: CASSQKLAQEINEQFF. Here the CDR3 DNA reads TGCGCCAGCAGCCAAAAACTAGCGCAAGAAATCAATGAGCAGTTCTTC.

The V and J genes are TRBV7-2 and TRBJ1-1; no clear D. The CDR3 is made up of 13 amino acids. Trimming removed 4 bases from V and 0 bases from J, with 6 bases in between. Germline V lookup: CDR1 SGHTA, CDR2 FQGNSA. The CDR3, as DNA: TGTGCCAGCAGCTCACAAGTGAACACTGAAGCTTTCTTT. Its protein product is CASSSQVNTEAFF.

This clone was observed a handful of times. The CDR3 sequence is CASSAGLGQGNSPLHF. The CDR3 DNA is TGCGCCAGCAGCGCCGGACTAGGACAGGGTAATTCACCCCTCCACTTT. V usage is TRBV5-1 and J usage is TRBJ1-6; 8 bases fit TRBD1. Germline V gives CDR1 SGHRS, CDR2 YFSETQ. This CDR3 comprises 16 residues. V trimming: 4 bases; J trimming: 6 bases; junction bases outside the gene matches: 9.

This chain links TRBV30 with TRBJ1-2; no clear D gene. The germline CDR1 and CDR2 sequences are GTSNPN and SVGIG (reference sequence). The germline V and J ends were trimmed by 0 bases and 8 bases, with 13 bases remaining between them. The CDR3 consists of 13 residues. The CDR3 loop is CAWSVFNGVGYTF. The DNA of the CDR3 is TGTGCCTGGAGTGTATTTAATGGGGTCGGCTACACCTTC.

The gene calls are TRBV10-3 and TRBJ2-1; the D gene is possibly TRBD1 (6 bases). Trimming shortened V by 6 bases and J by 2 bases, and 8 bases separated the two germline ends. Germline loops: CDR1 ENHRY, CDR2 SYGVKD. The length of the CDR3 is 13 residues. The CDR3 coding sequence is TGTGCCATCAGCCAGGGGACCTACAATGAGCAGTTCTTC. Its protein is CAISQGTYNEQFF.

This rearrangement joins TRBV30 to TRBJ1-3, with 8 bases matching TRBD1. The CDR3 is 15 residues long. Trimming took 5 bases from V and 2 from J; bases not matched to a gene: 8. CDR1 is GTSNPN, CDR2 SVGIG, per germline (reference sequence). The chain's CDR3 is CAWGALTGAGNTIYF. DNA for the CDR3: TGTGCCTGGGGAGCCTTGACAGGGGCTGGAAACACCATATATTTT.

This chain joins TRBV6-5 and TRBJ1-2; 9 nucleotides match TRBD1. The CDR3 is 15 amino acids. Germline lookup yields CDR1 MNHEY and CDR2 SVGAGI. J lost 4 bases, V lost 7 bases, and 10 bases had no gene match. This chain's CDR3 is CASKGQGIVAYGYTF. DNA for the CDR3: TGTGCCAGCAAGGGACAGGGAATCGTTGCCTATGGCTACACCTTC.

The chain uses TRBV5-1 and TRBJ1-5; D may be TRBD1 (6 bases). The CDR3 is made up of 17 amino acids. The V and J ends lost 0 bases and 0 bases respectively, with 13 bases between them. Germline V gene lookup returns CDR1 SGHRS and CDR2 YFSETQ. This chain's CDR3 is CASSLGTAGGSNQPQHF. The CDR3 DNA follows: TGCGCCAGCAGCTTGGGGACAGCGGGAGGTAGCAATCAGCCCCAGCATTTT.

V gene TRBV29-1 combines with J gene TRBJ2-3; perhaps TRBD1 as D (6 bases). The germline V and J ends were trimmed by 5 bases and 4 bases, with 13 bases remaining between them. The CDR3 is 13 amino acids. Looked up from germline, CDR1 is SQVTM and CDR2 is ANQGSEA. CDR3 loop: CSVQGIGADTQYF. The CDR3 DNA follows: TGCAGCGTTCAGGGGATAGGTGCAGATACGCAGTATTTT.

V usage is TRBV19 and J usage is TRBJ2-3; D is unresolved. This CDR3 contains 14 residues. V was clipped by 2 bases and J by 6 bases, with 12 bases between them. Germline lookup yields CDR1 LNHDA and CDR2 SQIVND (reference sequence). The CDR3 reads CASSIRGLGDTQYF. The CDR3 DNA is TGTGCCAGTAGTATAAGAGGCCTCGGGGATACGCAGTATTTT.

V and J are TRBV30 and TRBJ2-7; 7 positions match TRBD1. CDR1 GTSNPN and CDR2 SVGIG come from the germline V gene (reference sequence). CDR3 size: 14 residues. Losses at the gene ends were 2 bases for V and 7 bases for J; bases not matched to a gene: 11. The CDR3 nucleotides are TGTGCCTGGAGTTTGGGACAGAAGGAATGGGAGCAGTACTTC. As protein: CAWSLGQKEWEQYF.

V and J are TRBV11-3 and TRBJ1-6; unclear D gene. The CDR3 totals 17 residues. V lost 4 bases and J lost 4, with 17 bases in between. Per the germline V gene, CDR1 is SGHNT and CDR2 is YENEEA. CDR3: CASSSNTGPSYNSPLHF. CDR3 DNA: TGTGCCAGCAGCTCAAATACGGGTCCCTCATATAATTCACCCCTCCACTTT.

The chain uses TRBV5-4 and TRBJ1-2; a possible D gene is TRBD1 (5 bases). Between the trimmed V and J ends, which lost 0 bases and 4 bases, there was a span of 10 bases. The CDR3 is made up of 14 amino acids. CDR1 and CDR2 (germline): SGHNT, YYREEE (reference sequence). CDR3 nucleotide sequence: TGTGCCAGCAGCTTGGGGGGGGATATCTATGGCTACACCTTC. Translation: CASSLGGDIYGYTF.